A few counts support the clone carrying this T cell receptor beta chain. Its matching antigen is unknown. The data are from a study of cytomegalovirus exposure and HLA in healthy donors. Study-wide results and caveats: Later analysis demonstrated an association between a missense DCLRE1C variant and TCR beta V- and J-gene trimming.

The PCR used 60 Vbeta and 13 Jbeta primers. Only in-frame clones appear in the TCRdb table, and some are missing; sequencing was by immunoSEQ multiplex PCR. The data show under 75,000 clones, around 69% seen once. Between the trimmed V and J ends, which lost 4 bases and 5 bases, there was a span of 11 bases. Germline lookup yields CDR1 MDHEN and CDR2 SYDVKM. This CDR3 comprises 13 residues. The specimen was PBMCs. This rearrangement joins TRBV28 to TRBJ1-1; perhaps TRBD1 as D (5 bases). The TCR originated in a human donor in good health. CDR3 amino acids: CASSSGRGTEAFF. CDR3 in DNA: TGTGCCAGCAGTTCAGGGAGGGGAACTGAAGCTTTCTTT.